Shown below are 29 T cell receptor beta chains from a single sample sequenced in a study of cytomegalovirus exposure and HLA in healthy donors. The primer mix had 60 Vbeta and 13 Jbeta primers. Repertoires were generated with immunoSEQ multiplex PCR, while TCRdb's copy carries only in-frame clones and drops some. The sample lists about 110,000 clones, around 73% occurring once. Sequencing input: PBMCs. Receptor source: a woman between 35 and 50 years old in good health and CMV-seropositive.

The CDR3 coding sequence is TGTGCCAGCAGCTTGTCGCTAGACGAGCAGTACTTC. As protein: CASSLSLDEQYF. V is TRBV7-9 and J is TRBJ2-7; D gene uncertain. The CDR3 runs to 12 residues. Germline V gene data show CDR1 as SEHNR and CDR2 as FQNEAQ (reference sequence). Deletions cut 3 bases from V and 5 bases from J, with 8 bases between.

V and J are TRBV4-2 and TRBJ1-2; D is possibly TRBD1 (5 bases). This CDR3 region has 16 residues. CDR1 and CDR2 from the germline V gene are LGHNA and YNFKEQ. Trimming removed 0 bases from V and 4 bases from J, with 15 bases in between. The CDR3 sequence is CASSQDGGKRGYGYTF. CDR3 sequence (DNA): TGTGCCAGCAGCCAAGATGGGGGGAAACGAGGCTATGGCTACACCTTC.

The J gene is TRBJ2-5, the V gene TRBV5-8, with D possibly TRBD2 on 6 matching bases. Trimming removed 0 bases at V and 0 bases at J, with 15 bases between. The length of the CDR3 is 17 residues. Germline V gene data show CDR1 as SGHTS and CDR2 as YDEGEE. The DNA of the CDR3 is TGTGCCAGCAGCTTGGCCTGGTGGGGGGAAAACCAAGAGACCCAGTACTTC. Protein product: CASSLAWWGENQETQYF.

CDR3 in amino acids: CASSLARIVEGQYGYTF. The CDR3 nucleotides read TGTGCCAGCAGCTTAGCGCGGATCGTAGAGGGACAATATGGCTACACCTTC. The gene calls are TRBV7-2 and TRBJ1-2; TRBD1 might be the D (6 bases). Germline CDR1 is SGHTA and CDR2 is FQGNSA. Deletions cut 0 bases from V and 5 bases from J, with 19 bases between. The length of the CDR3 is 17 residues. Full variable domain (missing parts from reference TRBV7-2 and TRBJ1-2): GAGVSQSPSNKVTEKGKDVELRCDPISGHTALYWYRQSLGQGLEFLIYFQGNSAPDKSGLPSDRFSAERTGGSVSTLTIQRTQQEDSAVYLCASSLARIVEGQYGYTFGSGTRLTVV.

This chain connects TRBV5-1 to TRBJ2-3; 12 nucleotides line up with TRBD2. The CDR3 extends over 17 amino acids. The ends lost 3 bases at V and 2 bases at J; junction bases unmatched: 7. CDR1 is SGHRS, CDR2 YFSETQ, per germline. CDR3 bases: TGCGCCAGCAGCTCCAGGACTAGCGGGGCCTACACAGATACGCAGTATTTT. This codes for CASSSRTSGAYTDTQYF.

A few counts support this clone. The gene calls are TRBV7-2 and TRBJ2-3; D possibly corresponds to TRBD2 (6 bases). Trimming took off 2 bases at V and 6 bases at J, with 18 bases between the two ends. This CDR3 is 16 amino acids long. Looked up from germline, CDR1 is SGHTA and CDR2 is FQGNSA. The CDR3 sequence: CASSLSAGMGEDTQYF. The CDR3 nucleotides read TGTGCCAGCAGCTTATCTGCGGGGATGGGGGAGGATACGCAGTATTTT.

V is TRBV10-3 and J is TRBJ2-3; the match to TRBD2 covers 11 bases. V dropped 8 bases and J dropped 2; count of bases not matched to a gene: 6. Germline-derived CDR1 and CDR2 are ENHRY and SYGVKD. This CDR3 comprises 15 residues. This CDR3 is CAIQLAGGNTDTQYF. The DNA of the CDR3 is TGTGCCATCCAGCTAGCGGGGGGTAACACAGATACGCAGTATTTT.

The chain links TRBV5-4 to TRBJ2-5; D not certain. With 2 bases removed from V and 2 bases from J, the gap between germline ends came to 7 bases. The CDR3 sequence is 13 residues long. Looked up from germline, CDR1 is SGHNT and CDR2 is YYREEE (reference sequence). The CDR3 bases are TGTGCCAGCAGCTTTGAACGGCAAGAGACCCAGTACTTC. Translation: CASSFERQETQYF. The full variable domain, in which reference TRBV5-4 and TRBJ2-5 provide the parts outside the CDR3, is ETGVTQSPTHLIKTRGQQVTLRCSSQSGHNTVSWYQQALGQGPQFIFQYYREEENGRGNFPPRFSGLQFPNYSSELNVNALELDDSALYLCASSFERQETQYFGPGTRLLVL.

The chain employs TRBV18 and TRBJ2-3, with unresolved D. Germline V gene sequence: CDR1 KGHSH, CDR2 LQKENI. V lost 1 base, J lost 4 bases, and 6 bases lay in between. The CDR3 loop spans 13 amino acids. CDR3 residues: CASSPLQSDTQYF. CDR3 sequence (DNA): TGTGCCAGCTCACCACTTCAATCAGATACGCAGTATTTT.

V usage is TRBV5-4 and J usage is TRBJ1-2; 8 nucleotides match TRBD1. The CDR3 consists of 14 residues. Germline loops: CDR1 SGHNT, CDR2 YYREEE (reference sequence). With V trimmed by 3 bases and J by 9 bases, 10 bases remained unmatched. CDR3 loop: CASSSRTGLWSYTF. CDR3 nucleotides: TGTGCCAGCAGCTCTAGGACAGGGCTATGGAGCTACACCTTC.

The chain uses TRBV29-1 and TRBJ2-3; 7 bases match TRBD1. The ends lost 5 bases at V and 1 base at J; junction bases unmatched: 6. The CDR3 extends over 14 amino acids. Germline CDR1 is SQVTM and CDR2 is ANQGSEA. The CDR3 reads CSVSQQGGTDTQYF. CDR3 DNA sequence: TGCAGCGTTTCCCAGCAGGGGGGCACAGATACGCAGTATTTT.

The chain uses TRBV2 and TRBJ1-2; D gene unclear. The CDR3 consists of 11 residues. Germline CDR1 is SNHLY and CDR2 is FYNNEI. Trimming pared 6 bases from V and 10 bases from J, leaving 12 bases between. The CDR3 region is CASSHEDSYTF. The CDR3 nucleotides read TGTGCCAGCAGCCACGAGGATTCCTACACCTTC.

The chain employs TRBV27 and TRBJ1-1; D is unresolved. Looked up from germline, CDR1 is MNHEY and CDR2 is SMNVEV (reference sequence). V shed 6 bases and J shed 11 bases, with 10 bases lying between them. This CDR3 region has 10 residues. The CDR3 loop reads CASSWRGAFF. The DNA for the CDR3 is TGTGCCAGCAGCTGGCGCGGTGCTTTCTTT.

CDR3 nucleotides: TGTGCCAGCAGCTTAGTTAGGGACAGGCTTTCACCCCTCCACTTT. Translation: CASSLVRDRLSPLHF. The chain joins TRBV7-2 to TRBJ1-6; 8 bases are shared with TRBD1. The ends lost 1 base at V and 9 bases at J; junction bases unmatched: 5. This CDR3 comprises 15 residues. Germline V gives CDR1 SGHTA, CDR2 FQGNSA.

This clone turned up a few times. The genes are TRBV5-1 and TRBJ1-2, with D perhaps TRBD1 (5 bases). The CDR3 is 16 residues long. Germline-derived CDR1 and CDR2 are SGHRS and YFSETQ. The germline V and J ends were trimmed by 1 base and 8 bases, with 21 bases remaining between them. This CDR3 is CASSLIGDVFGGGYTF. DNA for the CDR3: TGCGCCAGCAGCTTGATAGGGGATGTATTTGGAGGGGGCTACACCTTC.

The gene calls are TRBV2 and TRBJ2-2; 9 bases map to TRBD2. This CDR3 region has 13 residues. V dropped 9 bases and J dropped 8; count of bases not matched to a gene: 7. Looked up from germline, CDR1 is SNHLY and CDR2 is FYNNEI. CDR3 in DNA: TGTGCCAGGGGACTAGCCGGCATGGGGGAGCTGTTTTTT. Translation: CARGLAGMGELFF.

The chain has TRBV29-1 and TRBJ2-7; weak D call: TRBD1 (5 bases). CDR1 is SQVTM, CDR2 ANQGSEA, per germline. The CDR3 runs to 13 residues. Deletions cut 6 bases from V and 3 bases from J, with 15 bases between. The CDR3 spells CSVDDSTSYEQYF. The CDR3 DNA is TGCAGCGTAGACGACAGTACGAGCTACGAGCAGTACTTC.

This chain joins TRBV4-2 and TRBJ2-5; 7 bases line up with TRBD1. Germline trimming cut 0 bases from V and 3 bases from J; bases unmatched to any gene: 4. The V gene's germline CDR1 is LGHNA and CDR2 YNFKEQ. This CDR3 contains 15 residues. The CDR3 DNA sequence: TGTGCCAGCAGCCAAGAGGGGACAGTGAAAGAGACCCAGTACTTC. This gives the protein CASSQEGTVKETQYF.

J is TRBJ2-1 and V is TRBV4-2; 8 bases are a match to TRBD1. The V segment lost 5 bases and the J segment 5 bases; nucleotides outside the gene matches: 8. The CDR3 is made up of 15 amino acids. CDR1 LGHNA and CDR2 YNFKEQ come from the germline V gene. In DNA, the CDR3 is TGTGCCAGCAGCAAAGGACAGGGAGTCGACAATGAGCAGTTCTTC. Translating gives CASSKGQGVDNEQFF.

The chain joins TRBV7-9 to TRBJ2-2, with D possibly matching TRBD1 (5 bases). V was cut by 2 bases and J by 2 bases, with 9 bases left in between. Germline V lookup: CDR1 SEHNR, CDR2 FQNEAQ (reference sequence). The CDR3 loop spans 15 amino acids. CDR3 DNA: TGTGCCAGCAGCTTATATCAGGGTAACACCGGGGAGCTGTTTTTT. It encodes CASSLYQGNTGELFF.

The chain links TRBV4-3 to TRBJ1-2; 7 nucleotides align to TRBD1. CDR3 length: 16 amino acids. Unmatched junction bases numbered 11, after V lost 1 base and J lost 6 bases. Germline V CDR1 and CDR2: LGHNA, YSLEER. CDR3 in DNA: TGCGCCAGCAGCCAAGTAGGGACAGACTCGAAAAATGGCTACACCTTC. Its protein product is CASSQVGTDSKNGYTF.

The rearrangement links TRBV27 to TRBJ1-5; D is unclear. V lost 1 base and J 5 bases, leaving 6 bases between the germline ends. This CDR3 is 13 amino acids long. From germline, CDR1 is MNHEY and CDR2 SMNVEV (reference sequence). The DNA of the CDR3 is TGTGCCAGCAGTTTATTAGCGGATCAGCCCCAGCATTTT. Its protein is CASSLLADQPQHF.

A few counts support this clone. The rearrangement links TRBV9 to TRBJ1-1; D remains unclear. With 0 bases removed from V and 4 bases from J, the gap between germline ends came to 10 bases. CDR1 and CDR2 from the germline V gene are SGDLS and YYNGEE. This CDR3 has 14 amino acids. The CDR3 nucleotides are TGTGCCAGCAGCGTAGATGGTAGTAGCACTGAAGCTTTCTTT. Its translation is CASSVDGSSTEAFF.

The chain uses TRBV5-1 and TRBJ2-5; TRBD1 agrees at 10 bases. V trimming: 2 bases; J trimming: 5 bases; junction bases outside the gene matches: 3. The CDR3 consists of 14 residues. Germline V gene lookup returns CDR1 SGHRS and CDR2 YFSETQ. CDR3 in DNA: TGCGCCAGCAGCTTAGACAGGGGGCTCGAGACCCAGTACTTC. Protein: CASSLDRGLETQYF.

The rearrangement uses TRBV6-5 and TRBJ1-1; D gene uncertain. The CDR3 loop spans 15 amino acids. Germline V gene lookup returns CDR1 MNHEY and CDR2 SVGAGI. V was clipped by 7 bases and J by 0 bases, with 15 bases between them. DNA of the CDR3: TGTGCCAGCACGAGACTCCCAGTGGTGAACACTGAAGCTTTCTTT. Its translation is CASTRLPVVNTEAFF.

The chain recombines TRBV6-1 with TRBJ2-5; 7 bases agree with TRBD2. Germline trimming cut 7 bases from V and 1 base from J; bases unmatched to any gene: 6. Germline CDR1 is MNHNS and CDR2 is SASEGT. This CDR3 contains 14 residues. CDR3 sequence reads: CASTASGAQETQYF. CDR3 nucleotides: TGTGCCAGCACGGCGAGCGGGGCCCAAGAGACCCAGTACTTC.

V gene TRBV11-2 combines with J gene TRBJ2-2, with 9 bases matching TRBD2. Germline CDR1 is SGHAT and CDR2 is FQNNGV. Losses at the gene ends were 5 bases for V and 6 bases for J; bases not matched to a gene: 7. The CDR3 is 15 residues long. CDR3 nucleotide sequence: TGTGCCAGCAGCCTAGCGGGGATGGGCCCCGGGGAGCTGTTTTTT. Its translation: CASSLAGMGPGELFF.

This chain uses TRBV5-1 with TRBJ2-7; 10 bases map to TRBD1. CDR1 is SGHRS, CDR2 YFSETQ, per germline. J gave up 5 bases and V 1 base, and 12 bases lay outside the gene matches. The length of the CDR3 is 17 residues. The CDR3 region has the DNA TGCGCCAGCAGCTTGTTAAGAAGGGGACAGGGGAGAAACGAGCAGTACTTC. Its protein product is CASSLLRRGQGRNEQYF.

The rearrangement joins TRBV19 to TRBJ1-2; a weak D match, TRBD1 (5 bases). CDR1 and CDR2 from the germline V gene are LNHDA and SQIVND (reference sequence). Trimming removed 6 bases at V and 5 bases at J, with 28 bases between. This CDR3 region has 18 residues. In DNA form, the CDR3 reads TGTGCCAGTAGCCATTCGTCTACGGACACCAAGAGAGTTTATGGCTACACCTTC. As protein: CASSHSSTDTKRVYGYTF.